Listed below are T cell receptor beta chains from one sample, sequenced in a study of PD-1 blockade in classical Hodgkin lymphoma. Sequencing used immunoSEQ multiplex PCR; TCRdb keeps in-frame clones, though not all of them. The sample includes 25,000 to 30,000 clones, approximately 82% of them seen just once. The input for sequencing was peripheral blood mononuclear cells (PBMCs), taken before the second cycle of nivolumab. All receptors come from a human donor with classical Hodgkin lymphoma. The CDR3 runs from the conserved cysteine through the conserved F or W. A D gene is named only where the DNA matches it firmly. Clone size is shown for a subset of rows, as once, few, many or a class of expanded clone.

D: .; size: .; J: TRBJ1-1; V: TRBV25-1; CDR3: CASSAHAPREGTEAFF; DNA: TGTGCCAGCAGTGCACATGCCCCACGGGAGGGCACTGAAGCTTTCTTT
D: .; size: .; J: TRBJ1-1; V: TRBV7-9; CDR3: CASSPSGGTEAFF; DNA: TGTGCCAGCAGCCCTTCCGGGGGAACTGAAGCTTTCTTT
D: TRBD1; size: once; J: TRBJ1-4; V: TRBV18; CDR3: CASSPRLRQGDEKLFF; DNA: TGTGCCAGCTCACCACGATTAAGGCAGGGGGATGAAAAACTGTTTTTT
D: .; size: once; J: TRBJ1-3; V: TRBV29-1; CDR3: CSVSTPGSSGNTIYF; DNA: TGCAGCGTTTCAACTCCGGGATCCTCTGGAAACACCATATATTTT
D: .; size: .; J: TRBJ1-1; V: TRBV7-2; CDR3: CASSPRSPAMNTEAFF; DNA: TGTGCCAGCAGCCCCCGAAGTCCCGCGATGAACACTGAAGCTTTCTTT
D: TRBD2; size: once; J: TRBJ2-3; V: TRBV11-2; CDR3: CASSLASGSLDTQYF; DNA: TGTGCCAGCAGCTTAGCTAGCGGGAGTTTAGATACGCAGTATTTT
D: .; size: .; J: TRBJ1-5; V: TRBV7-8; CDR3: CASSFDRRYSNQPQHF; DNA: TGTGCCAGCAGCTTCGACAGGAGATATAGCAATCAGCCCCAGCATTTT
D: .; size: .; J: TRBJ1-4; V: TRBV30; CDR3: CAWSVRGDEKLFF; DNA: TGTGCCTGGAGTGTACGGGGAGATGAAAAACTGTTTTTT
D: .; size: .; J: TRBJ1-1; V: TRBV19; CDR3: CASSRREGSEAFF; DNA: TGTGCCAGTAGCAGGAGGGAAGGATCTGAAGCTTTCTTT
D: .; size: .; J: TRBJ2-6; V: TRBV4-2; CDR3: CASSQGVWKRPSGANVLTF; DNA: TGTGCCAGCAGCCAAGGTGTTTGGAAGCGCCCCTCTGGGGCCAACGTCCTGACTTTC
D: TRBD1; size: .; J: TRBJ1-5; V: TRBV13; CDR3: CASSLGRGTGNQPQHF; DNA: TGTGCCAGCAGCTTAGGCCGAGGGACAGGGAATCAGCCCCAGCATTTT
D: .; size: .; J: TRBJ2-1; V: TRBV7-8; CDR3: CASSLVGKVAYNEQFF; DNA: TGTGCCAGCAGCTTAGTAGGGAAGGTCGCCTACAATGAGCAGTTCTTC
D: .; size: .; J: TRBJ1-3; V: TRBV7-8; CDR3: CASSLPTERGNRNTIYF; DNA: TGTGCCAGCAGCTTACCTACGGAGCGAGGGAACAGAAACACCATATATTTT
D: .; size: .; J: TRBJ2-1; V: TRBV7-2; CDR3: CASSQRGYNEQFF; DNA: TGTGCCAGCAGCCAAAGGGGGTACAATGAGCAGTTCTTC
D: .; size: .; J: TRBJ1-4; V: TRBV19; CDR3: CASRLQGENEKLFF; DNA: TGTGCCAGTAGACTCCAGGGTGAGAATGAAAAACTGTTTTTT
D: TRBD1; size: .; J: TRBJ1-2; V: TRBV5-4; CDR3: CASSRDSYGYTF; DNA: TGTGCCAGCAGCCGGGACAGCTATGGCTACACCTTC
D: .; size: .; J: TRBJ1-2; V: TRBV7-9; CDR3: CASSHQGTYGYTF; DNA: TGTGCCAGCAGCCACCAGGGGACCTATGGCTACACCTTC
D: .; size: few; J: TRBJ2-2; V: TRBV6-4; CDR3: CASSESATGELFF; DNA: TGTGCCAGCAGTGAATCTGCCACCGGGGAGCTGTTTTTT
D: TRBD1; size: .; J: TRBJ1-2; V: TRBV6-6; CDR3: CASSYDSQGAYGYTF; DNA: TGTGCCAGCAGTTACGACTCACAGGGGGCCTATGGCTACACCTTC
D: TRBD1; size: .; J: TRBJ2-7; V: TRBV4-2; CDR3: CASSQEYRGYYEQYF; DNA: TGTGCCAGCAGCCAAGAGTACAGGGGTTACTACGAGCAGTACTTC
D: .; size: .; J: TRBJ2-7; V: TRBV7-2; CDR3: CASSSTSYEQYF; DNA: TGTGCCAGCAGCTCCACATCCTACGAGCAGTACTTC
D: .; size: .; J: TRBJ2-5; V: TRBV7-9; CDR3: CASSSWGQETQYF; DNA: TGTGCCAGCAGTTCCTGGGGCCAAGAGACCCAGTACTTC
D: .; size: .; J: TRBJ2-3; V: TRBV7-2; CDR3: CASRGGGRATDTQYF; DNA: TGTGCCAGCAGGGGGGGCGGGAGAGCTACAGATACGCAGTATTTT
D: .; size: once; J: TRBJ1-1; V: TRBV9; CDR3: CASSVGGTEAFF; DNA: TGTGCCAGCAGCGTGGGGGGAACTGAAGCTTTCTTT
D: .; size: .; J: TRBJ1-1; V: TRBV19; CDR3: CASSRQAWYTEAFF; DNA: TGTGCCAGTAGTAGGCAGGCCTGGTACACTGAAGCTTTCTTT
D: .; size: .; J: TRBJ2-1; V: TRBV29-1; CDR3: CSALEGLPDEQFF; DNA: TGCAGCGCTCTGGAGGGCCTGCCGGATGAGCAGTTCTTC
D: .; size: few; J: TRBJ2-7; V: TRBV7-2; CDR3: CASIRDGGDEQYF; DNA: TGTGCCAGCATCCGGGACGGGGGCGACGAGCAGTACTTC
D: .; size: .; J: TRBJ1-2; V: TRBV7-2; CDR3: CASSPNRDGYTF; DNA: TGTGCCAGCAGTCCTAACAGGGATGGCTACACCTTC
D: .; size: .; J: TRBJ2-3; V: TRBV5-4; CDR3: CASSFGGYTDTQYF; DNA: TGTGCCAGCAGCTTCGGCGGATACACAGATACGCAGTATTTT
D: .; size: .; J: TRBJ2-5; V: TRBV6-1; CDR3: CASSGRSQETQYF; DNA: TGTGCCAGCAGTGGACGGTCCCAAGAGACCCAGTACTTC
D: TRBD1; size: medium-sized; J: TRBJ2-2; V: TRBV29-1; CDR3: CSVGGQGAGELFF; DNA: TGCAGCGTTGGAGGACAGGGGGCCGGGGAGCTGTTTTTT